The rows below give T cell receptor beta chains drawn from one sample of a study of blood T cells in healthy people across ages. TCRdb processed the 5' RACE reads anew with MiXCR; each CDR3 protein has one entry. Among about 1.4 million distinct CDR3 sequences, roughly 60% were seen once, and the ten largest hold 6.7%. Sequencing was performed on blood. These receptor sequences come from a man between 18 and 35 years old in good health. Each CDR3 is given with its conserved first and last residue. The order of the fields is D gene, V gene, clone size, J gene, CDR3 protein, CDR3 DNA. The D gene is left open where the match is weak. Clone size appears in some rows only: once, few, many, or a class for an expanded clone.

>TRBD2|TRBV27|NA|TRBJ2-1
CASSLLAPGAGGPGLFF
TGTGCCAGCAGTTTATTAGCGCCTGGGGCGGGAGGCCCCGGGTTGTTCTTC
>NA|TRBV4-1|once|TRBJ1-1
CASGSGPGGRTEAFF
TGCGCCAGCGGATCCGGACCCGGGGGACGAACTGAAGCTTTCTTT
>NA|TRBV2|NA|TRBJ2-3
CASRRISGSTDTQYF
TGTGCCAGCAGGAGAATAAGCGGGAGCACAGATACGCAGTATTTT
>NA|TRBV7-8|NA|TRBJ2-5
CASSLVARGETQYF
TGTGCCAGCAGCTTAGTTGCCAGGGGAGAGACCCAGTACTTC
>NA|TRBV20-1|NA|TRBJ1-3
CSATGFSGNTIYF
TGCAGTGCTACAGGTTTCTCTGGAAACACCATATATTTT
>TRBD1|TRBV4-1|NA|TRBJ2-7
CASSLGTGAFEQYF
TGCGCCAGCAGCCTAGGGACAGGGGCTTTCGAGCAGTACTTC
>NA|TRBV20-1|NA|TRBJ1-5
CSATSGGRNQPQHF
TGCAGTGCTACCTCTGGGGGTCGCAATCAGCCCCAGCATTTT
>NA|TRBV20-1|NA|TRBJ2-7
CSAKPGHNSYEQYF
TGCAGTGCTAAACCGGGACACAACTCCTACGAGCAGTACTTC
>NA|TRBV20-1|NA|TRBJ2-7
CSCGRVPGYNEQYF
TGCAGTTGTGGGCGGGTCCCCGGCTACAATGAGCAGTACTTC
>NA|TRBV27|many|TRBJ2-7
CASSRSLNYEQYF
TGTGCCAGCAGTCGCTCCCTAAACTACGAGCAGTACTTC
>NA|TRBV4-1|NA|TRBJ2-1
CASSQGRGADSYNEQFF
TGCGCCAGCAGCCAAGGAAGAGGAGCCGACTCCTACAATGAGCAGTTCTTC
>NA|TRBV11-2|NA|TRBJ1-1
CASSFMGSEAFF
TGTGCCAGCAGCTTCATGGGCTCTGAAGCTTTCTTT
>NA|TRBV7-9|NA|TRBJ1-2
CASSLPSNGYTF
TGTGCCAGCAGCTTACCGTCAAATGGCTACACCTTC
>NA|TRBV20-1|NA|TRBJ1-3
CSAPGGGISGNTIYF
TGCAGTGCCCCCGGGGGCGGTATCTCTGGAAACACCATATATTTT
>NA|TRBV3-1|NA|TRBJ1-5
CASSQDSGRNQPQHF
TGTGCCAGCAGCCAAGATTCGGGACGGAATCAGCCCCAGCATTTT
>NA|TRBV29-1|few|TRBJ2-7
CSVDIEGYEQYF
TGCAGCGTTGATATCGAGGGCTACGAGCAGTACTTC
>NA|TRBV6-1|NA|TRBJ2-7
CASSSRQESYEQYF
TGTGCCAGCAGTTCTAGACAGGAATCCTACGAGCAGTACTTC
>TRBD1|TRBV6-6|NA|TRBJ2-3
CASRPGQDSTDTQYF
TGTGCCAGCAGGCCGGGACAGGACAGCACAGATACGCAGTATTTT
>NA|TRBV29-1|NA|TRBJ1-2
CSVLLLGEDYGYTF
TGCAGCGTTCTTCTCCTAGGGGAGGACTATGGCTACACCTTC
>NA|TRBV10-3|few|TRBJ2-3
CAISESPLDTQYF
TGTGCCATCAGTGAGTCCCCCTTGGATACGCAGTATTTT
>NA|TRBV6-5|NA|TRBJ2-3
CASSYGTSDTQYF
TGTGCCAGCAGTTACGGGACATCAGATACGCAGTATTTT
>NA|TRBV27|NA|TRBJ2-1
CASSPGGWGQFF
TGTGCCAGCAGCCCAGGGGGGTGGGGGCAGTTCTTC
>TRBD2|TRBV20-1|NA|TRBJ2-5
CSHSSGEGETQYF
TGCAGTCATTCTAGCGGAGAGGGGGAGACCCAGTACTTC
>TRBD1|TRBV27|NA|TRBJ2-7
CASRQADRVKGYEQYF
TGTGCCAGCCGGCAAGCAGACAGGGTAAAGGGCTACGAGCAGTACTTC
>TRBD1|TRBV29-1|NA|TRBJ1-1
CSVDRGRVATEAFF
TGCAGCGTGGACAGGGGCAGGGTGGCCACTGAAGCTTTCTTT
>TRBD1|TRBV7-9|NA|TRBJ2-7
CASSSPRPPGQSLNYEQYF
TGTGCCAGCAGCTCACCAAGACCCCCGGGACAGAGCCTCAACTACGAGCAGTACTTC
>TRBD2|TRBV7-2|NA|TRBJ2-1
CASSLGLAGPNEQFF
TGTGCCAGCAGCTTGGGACTAGCGGGCCCCAATGAGCAGTTCTTC
>NA|TRBV7-9|NA|TRBJ2-2
CASGGGHNTGELFF
TGTGCCAGTGGAGGCGGACACAATACCGGGGAGCTGTTTTTT
>NA|TRBV7-9|NA|TRBJ2-7
CASSLLSPPYYEQYF
TGTGCCAGCAGCTTATTGTCCCCCCCGTATTACGAGCAGTACTTC
>TRBD2|TRBV20-1|NA|TRBJ2-3
CSATLAGADTQYF
TGCAGTGCGACTCTAGCGGGAGCAGATACGCAGTATTTT
>NA|TRBV20-1|NA|TRBJ2-2
CSARDTTTGELFF
TGCAGCGCCCGGGACACCACCACCGGGGAGCTGTTTTTT
>TRBD2|TRBV6-5|NA|TRBJ2-3
CASTKTSGRAITQYF
TGTGCCAGCACCAAGACTAGCGGGAGGGCCATTACGCAGTATTTT
>TRBD1|TRBV25-1|NA|TRBJ1-2
CASSDLDRGYGYTF
TGTGCCAGCAGTGATCTGGACAGGGGTTATGGCTACACCTTC
>NA|TRBV10-3|NA|TRBJ1-5
CAIRDDKGNQPQHF
TGTGCCATCAGGGACGACAAGGGCAATCAGCCCCAGCATTTT
>TRBD2|TRBV7-7|once|TRBJ2-7
CASSRDYYYEQYF
TGTGCCAGCAGCAGGGACTACTACTACGAGCAGTACTTC
>TRBD1|TRBV6-1|NA|TRBJ1-5
CASSRGTGYSNQPQHF
TGTGCCAGCAGTAGAGGGACAGGTTATAGCAATCAGCCCCAGCATTTT
>NA|TRBV4-1|NA|TRBJ2-1
CASSQTGLNEQFF
TGCGCCAGCAGCCAAACCGGACTTAATGAGCAGTTCTTC
>NA|TRBV9|NA|TRBJ1-2
CASSVMDRANYGYTF
TGTGCCAGCAGCGTAATGGACAGAGCCAACTATGGCTACACCTTC
>TRBD1|TRBV27|NA|TRBJ2-3
CASRHRDRGPVDTQYF
TGTGCCAGCAGACACCGGGACAGGGGACCAGTAGATACGCAGTATTTT
>NA|TRBV4-3|few|TRBJ2-7
CASSQGVHVYEQYF
TGCGCCAGCAGCCAAGGAGTTCACGTTTACGAGCAGTACTTC
>TRBD1|TRBV7-2|NA|TRBJ2-3
CASSLASDRALYF
TGTGCCAGCAGCTTAGCTAGTGACAGGGCGCTGTATTTT
>NA|TRBV20-1|few|TRBJ2-7
CSARGLESEYYEQYF
TGCAGTGCTAGAGGGTTGGAATCGGAATACTACGAGCAGTACTTC
>NA|TRBV6-6|NA|TRBJ1-1
CASTLPPSTEAFF
TGTGCCAGCACCTTACCGCCTAGTACTGAAGCTTTCTTT
>TRBD2|TRBV20-1|NA|TRBJ2-3
CSAPKVTSGSTDTQYF
TGCAGTGCTCCTAAAGTGACTAGCGGTAGCACAGATACGCAGTATTTT
>TRBD2|TRBV20-1|few|TRBJ2-7
CSATGTSPLEQYF
TGCAGTGCTACCGGGACTAGTCCTCTCGAGCAGTACTTC